The 4 T cell receptor beta chains below were found in one sample sequenced in a study of CD8 T cells in ankylosing spondylitis. One entry per CDR3 protein results from TCRdb running MiXCR on the 5' RACE reads. This sample has approximately 350,000 distinct CDR3 sequences, with approximately 20% found just once. Sequencing was carried out using blood, either unsorted or a sorted T cell fraction (not recorded which). Receptors were obtained from a male donor with ankylosing spondylitis or in good health (not recorded which).

The chain employs TRBV28 and TRBJ2-7; 11 bases agree with TRBD2. Germline V gives CDR1 MDHEN, CDR2 SYDVKM. The CDR3 has 14 amino acids. J was trimmed by 7 bases and V by 7 bases; bases with no gene match: 9. CDR3: CASNLAGGPPEQYF. The DNA for the CDR3 is TGTGCCAGCAACCTAGCGGGGGGCCCGCCTGAGCAGTACTTC.

The V and J genes are TRBV12-3 or TRBV12-4 and TRBJ2-2, with D unresolved. Trimming left V 8 bases short and J 4 bases short, with 8 bases between. This CDR3 has 12 amino acids. The CDR3 protein is CASGYFTGELFF. CDR3 nucleotide sequence: TGTGCCAGCGGTTACTTCACCGGGGAGCTGTTTTTT.

V is TRBV2 and J is TRBJ2-7; maybe TRBD1 (5 bases). Germline V gene data show CDR1 as SNHLY and CDR2 as FYNNEI. V was pared by 1 base and J by 3 bases, with 10 bases between. This CDR3 has 14 residues. The CDR3 region is CASSEGQTLYEQYF. The CDR3 DNA reads TGTGCCAGCAGTGAAGGACAGACTCTCTACGAGCAGTACTTC.

This clonotype was picked up a small number of times. The chain employs TRBV7-9 and TRBJ2-1; maybe TRBD1 (5 bases). Trimming took off 5 bases at V and 4 bases at J, with 21 bases between the two ends. Germline lookup yields CDR1 SEHNR and CDR2 FQNEAQ (reference sequence). The CDR3 consists of 17 residues. The CDR3 DNA reads TGTGCCAGCAGCCTTCGGGTGGACACTTCGGCTTACAATGAGCAGTTCTTC. Translated: CASSLRVDTSAYNEQFF.